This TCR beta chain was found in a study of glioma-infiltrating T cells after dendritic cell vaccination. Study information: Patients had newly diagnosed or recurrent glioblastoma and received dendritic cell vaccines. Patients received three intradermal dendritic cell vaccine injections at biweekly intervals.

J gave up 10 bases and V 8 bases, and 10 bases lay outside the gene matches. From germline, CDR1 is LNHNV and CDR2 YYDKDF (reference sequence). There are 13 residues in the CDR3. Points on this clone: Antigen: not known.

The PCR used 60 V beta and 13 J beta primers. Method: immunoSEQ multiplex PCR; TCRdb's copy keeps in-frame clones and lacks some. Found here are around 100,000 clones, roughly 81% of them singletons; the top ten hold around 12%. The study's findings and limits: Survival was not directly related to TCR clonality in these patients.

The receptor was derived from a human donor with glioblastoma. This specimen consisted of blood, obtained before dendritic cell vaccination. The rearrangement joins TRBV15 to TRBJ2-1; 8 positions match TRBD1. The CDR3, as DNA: TGTGCCACCGAAAAACTCCAGGGGGCGGAGCAGTTCTTC. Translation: CATEKLQGAEQFF.